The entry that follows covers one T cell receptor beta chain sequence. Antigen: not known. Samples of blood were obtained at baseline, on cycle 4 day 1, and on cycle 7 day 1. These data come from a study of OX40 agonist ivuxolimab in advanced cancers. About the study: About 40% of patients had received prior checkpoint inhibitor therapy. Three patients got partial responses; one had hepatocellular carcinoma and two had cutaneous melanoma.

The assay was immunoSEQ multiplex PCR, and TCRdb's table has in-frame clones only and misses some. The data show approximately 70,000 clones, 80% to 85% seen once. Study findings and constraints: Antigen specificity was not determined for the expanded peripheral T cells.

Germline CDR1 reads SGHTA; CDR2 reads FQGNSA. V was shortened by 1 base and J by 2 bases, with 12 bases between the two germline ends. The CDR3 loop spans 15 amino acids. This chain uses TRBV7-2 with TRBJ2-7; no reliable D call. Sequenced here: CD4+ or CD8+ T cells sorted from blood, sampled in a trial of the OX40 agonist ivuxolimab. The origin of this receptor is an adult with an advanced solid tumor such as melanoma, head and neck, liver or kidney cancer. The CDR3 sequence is CASSLGSDPAYEQYF. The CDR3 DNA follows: TGTGCCAGCAGCTTAGGAAGCGATCCGGCCTACGAGCAGTACTTC.